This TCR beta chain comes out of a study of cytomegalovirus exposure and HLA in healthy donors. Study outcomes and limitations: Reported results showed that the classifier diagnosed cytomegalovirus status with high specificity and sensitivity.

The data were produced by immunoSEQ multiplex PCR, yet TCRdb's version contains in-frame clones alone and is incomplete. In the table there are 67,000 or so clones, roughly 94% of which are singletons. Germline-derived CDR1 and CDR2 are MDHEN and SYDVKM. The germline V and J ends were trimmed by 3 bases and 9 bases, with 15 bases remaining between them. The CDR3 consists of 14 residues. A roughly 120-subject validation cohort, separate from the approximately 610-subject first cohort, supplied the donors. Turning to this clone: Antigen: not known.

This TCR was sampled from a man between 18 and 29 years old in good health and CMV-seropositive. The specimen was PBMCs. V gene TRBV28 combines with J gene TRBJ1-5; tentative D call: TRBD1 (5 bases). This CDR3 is CASSFDRSSWPQHF. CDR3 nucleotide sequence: TGTGCCAGCAGTTTTGACAGATCTTCCTGGCCCCAGCATTTT.